A selection of T cell receptor beta chains follows, all from one sample in a study of cytomegalovirus exposure and HLA in healthy donors. Only in-frame clones appear in the TCRdb table, and some are missing; sequencing was by immunoSEQ multiplex PCR. The table shows about 270,000 clones, with approximately 70% occurring only once. Sequencing input: PBMCs. Receptor source: a female donor in good health and CMV-seronegative. The CDR3 runs from the conserved cysteine through the conserved F or W. D genes are given only for firm matches. Clone size appears in some rows only: once, few, many, or a class for an expanded clone.

clone_size j_call d_call v_call cdr3_aa cdr3_nt
few TRBJ2-1 . TRBV4-2 CASSQARGEQFF TGTGCCAGCAGCCAAGCTCGGGGTGAGCAGTTCTTC
. TRBJ2-1 TRBD2 TRBV6-5 CASRPGLATYEQFF TGTGCCAGCCGACCAGGACTAGCAACCTATGAGCAGTTCTTC
. TRBJ2-1 TRBD1 TRBV28 CASSYPGQGGNEQFF TGTGCCAGCAGTTACCCGGGACAGGGTGGCAATGAGCAGTTCTTC
. TRBJ2-1 TRBD2 TRBV15 CATSRDLGTGTSLFF TGTGCCACCAGCAGAGATCTTGGGACCGGGACTAGCCTGTTCTTC
. TRBJ2-1 . TRBV7-9 CASSPARINNEQFF TGTGCCAGCAGCCCCGCTAGAATTAACAATGAGCAGTTCTTC
. TRBJ2-7 TRBD2 TRBV30 CAWSELAGGFFEQYF TGTGCCTGGAGTGAACTAGCGGGAGGCTTTTTCGAGCAGTACTTC
. TRBJ2-1 . TRBV28 CASHPDYSEGEQFF TGTGCCAGCCACCCGGACTATTCCGAAGGCGAGCAGTTCTTC
. TRBJ2-1 TRBD2 TRBV7-9 CASSPRLATYNEQFF TGTGCCAGCAGCCCTAGACTAGCAACCTACAATGAGCAGTTCTTC
. TRBJ1-6 TRBD1 TRBV19 CASTGQVYSPLHF TGTGCCAGTACAGGACAGGTTTATTCACCCCTCCACTTT
. TRBJ2-1 TRBD2 TRBV7-2 CASSLGEGTRLFF TGTGCCAGCAGCTTAGGGGAGGGGACTAGGCTGTTCTTC
. TRBJ2-7 TRBD1 TRBV28 CASVTTGDSYEQYF TGTGCCAGCGTAACGACAGGGGACTCCTACGAGCAGTACTTC
. TRBJ2-7 . TRBV7-9 CSSSHNSGALYEQYF TGTTCCAGCAGCCACAACTCGGGAGCGCTCTACGAGCAGTACTTC
. TRBJ2-7 . TRBV5-1 CASSGLDSYEQYF TGCGCCAGCAGCGGATTGGACTCCTACGAGCAGTACTTC
. TRBJ1-1 . TRBV2 CASSGARGRTEAFF TGTGCCAGCAGTGGGGCCCGGGGGAGGACTGAAGCTTTCTTT
few TRBJ2-6 . TRBV5-5 CASSSTGSTGANVLTF TGTGCCAGCAGTTCCACAGGGTCCACTGGGGCCAACGTCCTGACTTTC
once TRBJ1-2 . TRBV25-1 CASFEGTAYGYTF TGTGCCAGCTTCGAGGGAACAGCCTATGGCTACACCTTC
. TRBJ2-1 . TRBV7-3 CASSLTHSLAEQFF TGTGCCAGCAGCTTAACGCATTCGTTAGCGGAGCAGTTCTTC
. TRBJ1-5 . TRBV2 CASQTFGQPQHF TGTGCCAGTCAGACATTCGGTCAGCCCCAGCATTTT
few TRBJ2-5 TRBD2 TRBV9 CASSVDGTSGTQYF TGTGCCAGCAGCGTAGACGGGACTAGCGGGACCCAGTACTTC
. TRBJ2-5 TRBD1 TRBV9 CASSSRGTGGIETQYF TGTGCCAGCTCCTCCAGGGGGACAGGGGGGATTGAGACCCAGTACTTC
. TRBJ2-1 . TRBV28 CASSYLGLDSGQFF TGTGCCAGCAGCTATCTTGGACTGGATTCGGGGCAGTTCTTC
. TRBJ2-1 . TRBV6-1 CASSTTYNEQFF TGTGCCAGCAGTACTACCTACAATGAGCAGTTCTTC
. TRBJ2-7 . TRBV6-1 CASSDGGRPYEQYF TGTGCCAGCAGTGATGGGGGGAGGCCCTACGAGCAGTACTTC
. TRBJ2-7 TRBD2 TRBV5-1 CASSLGLAGDYEQYF TGCGCCAGCAGCTTGGGGTTAGCGGGAGATTACGAGCAGTACTTC
few TRBJ1-1 . TRBV28 CASSTVGGVTEAFF TGTGCCAGCAGTACCGTCGGCGGGGTCACTGAAGCTTTCTTT
. TRBJ2-3 TRBD1 TRBV11-2 CASSLVWTGGGDTQYF TGTGCCAGCAGCTTAGTGTGGACAGGGGGCGGGGATACGCAGTATTTT
. TRBJ1-4 TRBD1 TRBV2 CASKDSGTGVEKLFF TGTGCCAGCAAGGACTCCGGGACAGGGGTGGAAAAACTGTTTTTT
. TRBJ2-1 TRBD2 TRBV27 CASSPFRASGSSYNEQFF TGTGCCAGCAGCCCATTCAGGGCTAGCGGGAGCTCCTACAATGAGCAGTTCTTC
. TRBJ1-2 . TRBV29-1 CSVDKQAIYGYTF TGCAGCGTTGATAAACAGGCTATCTATGGCTACACCTTC
. TRBJ1-1 . TRBV15 CATSREGLYRANTEAFF TGTGCCACCAGCAGAGAAGGGCTTTACAGGGCTAACACTGAAGCTTTCTTT
. TRBJ2-6 . TRBV6-1 CASSVPRQASHSGANVLTF TGTGCCAGCAGTGTCCCCCGACAGGCGTCTCACTCTGGGGCCAACGTCCTGACTTTC
. TRBJ2-2 TRBD1 TRBV10-3 CAIGGGQGANTGELFF TGTGCCATCGGAGGGGGACAGGGTGCGAACACCGGGGAGCTGTTTTTT
. TRBJ2-7 . TRBV6-1 CASSEAGSGNEQYF TGTGCCAGCAGTGAGGCCGGATCGGGGAACGAGCAGTACTTC
. TRBJ2-1 . TRBV4-1 CASSPAEGRGMNEQFF TGCGCCAGCAGCCCGGCGGAAGGGAGGGGGATGAATGAGCAGTTCTTC
. TRBJ1-2 . TRBV6-1 CASSDRSAGRIGYTF TGTGCCAGCAGTGACCGTTCAGCAGGCCGTATTGGCTACACCTTC
. TRBJ1-2 . TRBV14 CASSQRRQTLYGYTF TGTGCCAGCAGCCAAAGAAGACAGACCCTCTATGGCTACACCTTC
. TRBJ2-3 . TRBV27 CASHEVSKGVQYF TGTGCCAGCCATGAGGTATCCAAAGGGGTGCAGTATTTT
few TRBJ1-4 . TRBV5-1 CASSTNNATNEKLFF TGCGCCAGCAGCACAAACAATGCAACTAATGAAAAACTGTTTTTT
. TRBJ1-5 . TRBV28 CASTGSAGNQPQHF TGTGCCAGCACGGGGAGCGCGGGCAATCAGCCCCAGCATTTT
. TRBJ2-1 TRBD2 TRBV15 CATSRPRWRGTDYNEQFF TGTGCCACCAGCAGACCCCGCTGGCGGGGGACCGACTACAATGAGCAGTTCTTC
. TRBJ1-3 . TRBV21-1 CASRRSSGNTIYF TGTGCCAGCCGAAGGAGCTCTGGAAACACCATATATTTT
. TRBJ1-2 TRBD1 TRBV11-2 CASSFTTGGYGYTF TGTGCCAGCAGCTTCACGACAGGGGGCTATGGCTACACCTTC
few TRBJ2-7 TRBD2 TRBV11-1 CASSLFGTSVPSEQYF TGTGCCAGCAGCTTATTTGGGACTAGCGTCCCCTCCGAGCAGTACTTC
. TRBJ2-2 TRBD2 TRBV2 CASSEAGTSNGELFF TGTGCCAGCAGTGAAGCAGGGACTAGCAACGGGGAGCTGTTTTTT
. TRBJ1-6 . TRBV11-2 CASSLDGYNSPLHF TGTGCCAGCAGCTTAGACGGGTATAATTCACCCCTCCACTTT
once TRBJ1-2 . TRBV21-1 CASSKRTGNLYGYTF TGTGCCAGCAGCAAGCGGACAGGGAATCTCTATGGCTACACCTTC
. TRBJ2-7 . TRBV2 CASSDYSFYEQYF TGTGCCAGCAGTGATTATAGTTTCTACGAGCAGTACTTC
. TRBJ2-2 . TRBV5-1 CASSSRQTGELFF TGCGCCAGCAGCTCGAGGCAGACCGGGGAGCTGTTTTTT
. TRBJ2-2 . TRBV6-5 CASSYAAFANTGELFF TGTGCCAGCAGTTACGCTGCGTTCGCGAACACCGGGGAGCTGTTTTTT
. TRBJ2-3 TRBD2 TRBV9 CASSVAGGSYSDTQYF TGTGCCAGCAGCGTAGCTGGCGGGAGTTATTCAGATACGCAGTATTTT
. TRBJ2-7 . TRBV5-4 CASSRTQGGEQYF TGTGCCAGCAGCCGAACACAGGGTGGCGAGCAGTACTTC
. TRBJ2-2 TRBD1 TRBV25-1 CASSAQGANTGELFF TGTGCCAGCAGTGCACAGGGGGCGAACACCGGGGAGCTGTTTTTT
. TRBJ2-7 TRBD2 TRBV25-1 CASSPLGKVAGAPEQYF TGTGCCAGCAGTCCCTTGGGTAAGGTGGCGGGAGCCCCCGAGCAGTACTTC
. TRBJ1-1 . TRBV6-1 CASSAYSAFMNTEAFF TGTGCCAGCAGTGCTTACAGTGCTTTCATGAACACTGAAGCTTTCTTT
. TRBJ2-5 . TRBV7-8 CASSSSTGQETQYF TGTGCCAGCAGCTCCTCGACAGGACAAGAGACCCAGTACTTC
. TRBJ1-6 . TRBV5-1 CASSLGREDSPLHF TGCGCCAGCAGCTTGGGCAGGGAGGATTCACCCCTCCACTTT
. TRBJ1-5 . TRBV28 CASGYRINQPQHF TGTGCCAGCGGTTACAGGATCAATCAGCCCCAGCATTTT
. TRBJ1-1 TRBD1 TRBV10-3 CAIRGQTNTEAFF TGTGCCATCAGGGGACAGACGAACACTGAAGCTTTCTTT